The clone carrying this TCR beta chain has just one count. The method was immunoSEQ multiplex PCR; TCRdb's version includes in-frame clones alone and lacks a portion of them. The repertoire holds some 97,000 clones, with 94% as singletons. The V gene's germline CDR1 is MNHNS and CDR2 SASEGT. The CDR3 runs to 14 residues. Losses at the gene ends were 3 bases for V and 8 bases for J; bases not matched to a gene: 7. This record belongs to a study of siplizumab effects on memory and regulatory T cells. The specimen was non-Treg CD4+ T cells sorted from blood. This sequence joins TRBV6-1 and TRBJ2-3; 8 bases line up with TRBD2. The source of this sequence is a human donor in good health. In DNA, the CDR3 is TGTGCCAGCAGTGAGGGTAGCGGGATTGGTACGCAGTATTTT. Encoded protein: CASSEGSGIGTQYF.